This T cell receptor beta chain was captured by sequencing in a study of patients and donors after allogeneic stem cell transplantation (dated by TCRdb to the early 2020s). CDR3 length: 15 amino acids, cysteine to phenylalanine. The kept DNA is CDR3 alone, 45 bases in frame from the first base. The trim is 6 bases for V and 2 bases for J, with a gap of 17 bases between the germline ends. CDR1 and CDR2 are drawn from the germline V gene: LGHNA, YSLEER. The library was generated by RT-PCR. Data came from a NextSeq 550. The public reads were run again by TCRdb, first through fastp at Q25 and then through MiXCR, and only productive beta chains were kept. Every entry covers one CDR3 protein and lists the most common genes and DNA from its rows. The sample table holds approximately 200,000 distinct CDR3 sequences, of which roughly an eighth were seen once. The ten largest account for roughly 10% of the sample.

This clonotype was counted many times. The antigen it recognizes is unknown. Base qualities are not at hand, and no much larger clone is one base apart. The clonotype originates from a human donor who was either an allogeneic HSCT recipient or a stem cell or donor lymphocyte infusion donor (not recorded which). It is not recorded whose cells these are; they may come from a transplant donor. The chain uses TRBV4-3 and TRBJ2-7, with the D gene uncertain. What was sequenced was blood, either unsorted or a sorted T cell fraction (not recorded which). The DNA sequence reads TGCGCCAGCAGACAGCAGGTCAAAGGAACCTACGAGCAGTACTTC. Translated, it reads CASRQQVKGTYEQYF.